This T cell receptor (beta chain) was sequenced for a study of PD-1 and CTLA-4 blockade in melanoma. Germline-derived CDR1 and CDR2 are SQVTM and ANQGSEA. The CDR3 contains 20 residues. Trimming left V 1 base short and J 4 bases short, with 30 bases between. Repertoires were generated with immunoSEQ multiplex PCR, while TCRdb's copy carries only in-frame clones and drops some. The profile shows 25,000 to 35,000 clones, about 91% of them singletons. This sample comprised CD8+ T cells from peripheral blood, obtained from a patient given anti-PD-1 treatment. This chain joins TRBV29-1 and TRBJ2-3, with D possibly being TRBD2 (6 bases). The source of this sequence is a human donor with melanoma. The CDR3 bases are TGCAGCGTTGAAGCCCTCCGGTTCGGCTCAGTTCGTGAGCGGGCAGATACGCAGTATTTT. This translates into CSVEALRFGSVRERADTQYF.